The T cell receptor (beta chain) described here comes from a study of long-term antiretroviral therapy in people with HIV. Findings of the study overall: Clonal populations expanded prior to ART predominated within the repertoire at all time points.

On this clone itself: Its target is unknown.

The CDR3 spans 13 residues. V was trimmed by 0 bases and J by 0 bases, leaving 3 bases between them. Germline assignment: CDR1 SGHTS and CDR2 YDEGEE. Survey-level immunoSEQ v3.0 assays were run. This table comes from immunoSEQ multiplex PCR, and its TCRdb copy is limited to in-frame clones, with some not included. The sample records 40,000 to 50,000 clones, less than 95% being singletons. Sequenced here: unsorted PBMCs, sampled about 9.1 years after starting antiretroviral therapy. The chain links TRBV5-8 to TRBJ1-1; D gene unclear. The receptor's source is a man younger than 40 with HIV. In DNA form, the CDR3 reads TGTGCCAGCAGCTTGGTTTTGAACACTGAAGCTTTCTTT. It translates to CASSLVLNTEAFF.